The 32 T cell receptor beta chains reported below all come from one sample, sequenced in a study of vaccination and CD4 T cells after COVID-19. The Oncomine TCR Beta short-read assay was applied to DNA of cultured CD4+ T cells. TCRdb ran MiXCR on the PCR reads and lists one entry per CDR3 protein. The sample holds about 4,200 distinct CDR3 sequences; just over 45% are singletons and the top ten take approximately 40%. Antigen specificity for these receptors is unknown. Treatment of the sample: roughly 11-day PBMC culture with coronavirus spike peptide pools or control peptides (ViraFEST assay). Input material: CD4+ T cells from blood, cultured in vitro. These receptors originate from a human donor who had recovered from COVID-19.

V usage is TRBV10-1 and J usage is TRBJ2-5, with 10 bases aligning to TRBD1. The V segment lost 8 bases and the J segment 6 bases; nucleotides outside the gene matches: 9. The CDR3 is 14 amino acids. Germline CDR1 WNHNN, CDR2 SYGVQD (reference sequence). The CDR3 loop reads CASPGTGARKTQYF. DNA for the CDR3: TGCGCCAGCCCCGGGACAGGGGCGAGGAAGACCCAGTACTTC.

The chain joins TRBV20-1 to TRBJ2-7; 9 bases line up with TRBD2. Germline assignment: CDR1 DFQATT and CDR2 SNEGSKA (reference sequence). V shed 3 bases, J shed 6 bases, and the junction held 18 bases outside the gene matches. The length of the CDR3 is 17 residues. CDR3 amino acids: CSASRPERIAGVSEQYF. The CDR3 bases are TGCAGTGCTAGTCGGCCGGAGAGAATAGCGGGAGTCTCCGAGCAGTACTTC.

This clonotype was picked up one time. The V gene is TRBV11-2, the J gene TRBJ2-7; D may match TRBD1 or TRBD2 (6 bases each). The V and J ends lost 1 base and 4 bases respectively, with 14 bases between them. This CDR3 has 15 residues. Germline loops: CDR1 SGHAT, CDR2 FQNNGV. The CDR3 loop is CASSLGWRGTYEQYF. Here the CDR3 DNA reads TGTGCCAGCAGCTTAGGGTGGAGGGGGACTTACGAGCAGTACTTC. Drawing the rest from reference TRBV11-2 and TRBJ2-7, the complete variable domain is EAGVAQSPRYKIIEKRQSVAFWCNPISGHATLYWYQQILGQGPKLLIQFQNNGVVDDSQLPKDRFSAERLKGVDSTLKIQPAKLEDSAVYLCASSLGWRGTYEQYFGPGTRLTVT.

The V call is TRBV5-1, the J call TRBJ2-5; D gene uncertain. Germline CDR1 and CDR2: SGHRS and YFSETQ. The CDR3 is made up of 12 amino acids. V was cut by 0 bases and J by 4 bases, with 4 bases left in between. CDR3 sequence (DNA): TGCGCCAGCAGCTTGGGGGTAGAGACCCAGTACTTC. Its translation is CASSLGVETQYF.

The J gene is TRBJ2-2, the V gene TRBV5-6, with 15 bases lining up with TRBD2. Unmatched junction bases numbered 9, after V lost 3 bases and J lost 6 bases. Germline V CDR1 and CDR2: SGHDT, YYEEEE. This CDR3 region has 18 residues. In DNA form, the CDR3 reads TGTGCCAGCAGCTGGGGACTAGCGGGGGGCACATCTTCCGGGGAGCTGTTTTTT. The encoded protein is CASSWGLAGGTSSGELFF.

The chain combines TRBV10-3 with TRBJ2-2; D uncertain. The CDR3 has 13 amino acids. With 2 bases removed from V and 6 bases from J, the gap between germline ends came to 7 bases. CDR1 and CDR2 (germline): ENHRY, SYGVKD. As DNA, the CDR3 is TGTGCCATCAGTGAGAGGCCGCCCGGGGAGCTGTTTTTT. Translating gives CAISERPPGELFF.

V usage is TRBV5-1 and J usage is TRBJ2-6, with no clear D. Trimming took 0 bases from V and 2 from J, leaving 9 bases between them. The germline V gene encodes CDR1 SGHRS and CDR2 YFSETQ. The CDR3 spans 16 residues. Written as DNA, the CDR3 is TGCGCCAGCAGCTTGGGGGCCATAACTGGGGCCAACGTCCTGACTTTC. This sequence encodes CASSLGAITGANVLTF. Using reference TRBV5-1 and TRBJ2-6 for the parts outside the CDR3, the full variable domain is KAGVTQTPRYLIKTRGQQVTLSCSPISGHRSVSWYQQTPGQGLQFLFEYFSETQRNKGNFPGRFSGRQFSNSRSEMNVSTLELGDSALYLCASSLGAITGANVLTFGAGSRLTVL.

This clonotype has a handful of counts. The chain carries TRBV20-1 and TRBJ1-2; maybe TRBD1 (5 bases). The length of the CDR3 is 13 residues. Germline lookup yields CDR1 DFQATT and CDR2 SNEGSKA (reference sequence). V was clipped by 0 bases and J by 7 bases, with 12 bases between them. CDR3 nucleotides: TGCAGTGCTAGAGATCCCAGGGCAGGTGGCTACACCTTC. This codes for CSARDPRAGGYTF.

This clonotype was observed a few times. The gene calls are TRBV7-3 and TRBJ2-5; TRBD1 matches at 8 bases. The CDR3 loop spans 14 amino acids. Losses at the gene ends were 6 bases for V and 5 bases for J; bases not matched to a gene: 8. Germline V gene data show CDR1 as SGHTA and CDR2 as FQGTGA. The CDR3 DNA follows: TGTGCCAGCAGTCCGGGACAGGATAGGGAGACCCAGTACTTC. It yields the protein CASSPGQDRETQYF.

This clonotype is classed as medium-sized. The rearrangement joins TRBV2 to TRBJ1-6, with 7 bases fitting TRBD1. This CDR3 has 15 residues. CDR1 SNHLY and CDR2 FYNNEI come from the germline V gene. After removal of 6 bases from V and 6 bases from J, the junction contained 8 bases not matched to a gene. CDR3 in amino acids: CASRGDRAGNSPLHF. CDR3 bases: TGTGCCAGCAGGGGAGACAGGGCTGGTAATTCACCCCTCCACTTT. Together with reference TRBV2 and TRBJ1-6, the CDR3 gives the full variable domain: EPEVTQTPSHQVTQMGQEVILRCVPISNHLYFYWYRQILGQKVEFLVSFYNNEISEKSEIFDDQFSVERPDGSNFTLKIRSTKLEDSAMYFCASRGDRAGNSPLHFGNGTRLTVT.

The gene calls are TRBV25-1 and TRBJ2-6, with D unclear. The CDR3 totals 12 residues. Germline V gene sequence: CDR1 MGHDK, CDR2 SYGVNS. The CDR3 coding sequence is TGTGCGAGTATCTCTGGGGCCAACGTCCTGACTTTC. Translation: CASISGANVLTF.

This clonotype has more than one count but fewer than ten. The V and J genes are TRBV27 and TRBJ2-3; possibly TRBD2 for D (5 bases). V was shortened by 6 bases and J by 7 bases, with 17 bases between the two germline ends. Germline CDR1 is MNHEY and CDR2 is SMNVEV (reference sequence). CDR3 length equals 14 residues. CDR3 bases: TGTGCCAGCAGCCGGACTGCCGTACGATATACGCAGTATTTT. Residues: CASSRTAVRYTQYF.

The rearrangement links TRBV6-1 to TRBJ1-5; D remains unclear. Trimming removed 5 bases from V and 1 base from J, with 12 bases in between. Germline V CDR1 and CDR2: MNHNS, SASEGT. This CDR3 is built from 15 residues. The CDR3 protein is CASSSHGVSNQPQHF. The CDR3 region has the DNA TGTGCCAGCAGTAGCCACGGGGTCAGCAATCAGCCCCAGCATTTT.

The chain couples TRBV12-3 or TRBV12-4 to TRBJ1-3; D is ambiguous. This CDR3 region has 14 residues. V lost 6 bases, J lost 0 bases, and 9 bases lay in between. CDR3 in DNA: TGTGCCAGCAGGCTTTACGTCTCTGGAAACACCATATATTTT. Protein: CASRLYVSGNTIYF.

This chain links TRBV4-1 with TRBJ1-1; D perhaps matches TRBD1 (6 bases). This CDR3 has 14 residues. The V gene lost 4 bases and the J gene lost 5 bases, with 14 bases spanning the gap. CDR1 MGHRA and CDR2 YSYEKL come from the germline V gene. CDR3 nucleotides: TGCGCCAGCAGCCTGGCAGGGGAGGGAACTGAAGCTTTCTTT. It encodes CASSLAGEGTEAFF.

The chain links TRBV7-2 to TRBJ2-2; 10 positions agree with TRBD1. This CDR3 has 17 residues. The trim removed 5 bases at V and 6 bases at J, leaving 12 bases unmatched. CDR1 SGHTA and CDR2 FQGNSA come from the germline V gene. CDR3 nucleotides: TGTGCCAGCAGCCGACGGCTGGGACAGGGGTCCGCCGGGGAGCTGTTTTTT. This translates into CASSRRLGQGSAGELFF.

By share, this clonotype counts as medium-sized. This CDR3 reads CASSPGPYVAQHF. CDR3 nucleotide sequence: TGTGCCAGCTCACCAGGACCCTATGTTGCCCAGCATTTT. V gene TRBV18 combines with J gene TRBJ1-5; the D is unclear. V was cut by 2 bases and J by 11 bases, with 13 bases left in between. This CDR3 has 13 amino acids. CDR1 and CDR2 from the germline V gene are KGHSH and LQKENI.

In its sample, this clonotype is medium-sized. The chain couples TRBV20-1 to TRBJ2-3, with no clear D. CDR1 and CDR2 from the germline V gene are DFQATT and SNEGSKA (reference sequence). The CDR3 is 15 amino acids. V was trimmed by 3 bases and J by 3 bases, leaving 16 bases between them. Here the CDR3 DNA reads TGCAGTGCTAGGCCCCCCCGCCATCCGACAGATACGCAGTATTTT. Its protein product is CSARPPRHPTDTQYF.

This clonotype was counted between two and nine times. The chain joins TRBV10-3 to TRBJ2-3; TRBD2 is a possible D gene (6 bases). Trimming cost V 5 bases and J 1 base, with 16 bases left between them. CDR3 length equals 16 residues. Germline assignment: CDR1 ENHRY and CDR2 SYGVKD. CDR3 residues: CAISSTRLLRTDTQYF. The CDR3 region has the DNA TGTGCCATCAGTTCGACTAGACTCCTACGCACAGATACGCAGTATTTT.

This clonotype was counted only a few times. This chain uses TRBV15 with TRBJ1-1; D is unclear. Per germline, CDR1 LNHNV and CDR2 YYDKDF (reference sequence). The CDR3 spans 15 residues. The V end was cut by 3 bases, the J end by 0 bases, with 11 bases between. The chain's CDR3 is CATSSLASVNTEAFF. CDR3 sequence (DNA): TGTGCCACCAGCAGCCTAGCATCCGTGAACACTGAAGCTTTCTTT.

The CDR3 nucleotides read TGTGCCAGCAGTTTCCCCCGGGACAGGGGGAACGGCTACACCTTC. Encoded protein: CASSFPRDRGNGYTF. The genes are TRBV6-5 and TRBJ1-2, with TRBD1 matching 11 bases. Germline CDR1 reads MNHEY; CDR2 reads SVGAGI. V lost 4 bases, J lost 8 bases, and 9 bases stayed unmatched. The CDR3 length is 15 residues.

This clonotype showed up just a few times. The V and J genes are TRBV6-5 and TRBJ2-5; the match to TRBD2 covers 13 bases. Germline trimming cut 2 bases from V and 2 bases from J; bases unmatched to any gene: 5. CDR3 size: 17 residues. Germline V gene lookup returns CDR1 MNHEY and CDR2 SVGAGI. In DNA form, the CDR3 reads TGTGCCAGCAGTTACCCCAGACTAGCGGGAGGTCAAGAGACCCAGTACTTC. Its translation is CASSYPRLAGGQETQYF.

CDR3 DNA sequence: TGTGCCGGAACAGGGGGGAATTCACCCCTCCACTTT. This sequence encodes CAGTGGNSPLHF. This chain connects TRBV6-1 to TRBJ1-6; 8 bases align to TRBD1. With 11 bases clipped from V and 7 bases from J, the junction kept 4 bases outside the gene matches. In germline, CDR1 is MNHNS, CDR2 SASEGT. The CDR3 has 12 residues.

This chain links TRBV12-3 or TRBV12-4 with TRBJ1-3; D unclear. Trimming stripped 3 bases from V and 0 bases from J, with 6 bases between. The CDR3 consists of 14 residues. The CDR3 nucleotides read TGTGCCAGCAGTTTGAGGTTCTCTGGAAACACCATATATTTT. Encoded protein: CASSLRFSGNTIYF.

The J gene is TRBJ2-1, the V gene TRBV7-2; TRBD1 agrees at 8 bases. CDR3 length: 14 residues. Germline V lookup: CDR1 SGHTA, CDR2 FQGNSA. The V and J ends lost 4 bases and 7 bases, in that order; junction bases with no gene match: 6. CDR3 sequence: CASSSNRGRNEQFF. For the CDR3, the DNA is TGTGCCAGCAGCTCCAACAGGGGGAGGAATGAGCAGTTCTTC.

This clonotype was recorded once. The CDR3: CASSPDTDTQYF. CDR3 nucleotide sequence: TGTGCCAGCAGCCCCGACACAGATACGCAGTATTTT. The chain couples TRBV7-9 to TRBJ2-3; D not certain. The CDR3 is 12 amino acids. Trimming left V 5 bases short and J 2 bases short, with 5 bases between. CDR1 is SEHNR, CDR2 FQNEAQ, per germline (reference sequence).

The chain couples TRBV12-3 or TRBV12-4 to TRBJ1-2; D remains unclear. The CDR3 is 12 residues long. V was shortened by 3 bases and J by 5 bases, with 7 bases between the two germline ends. The CDR3 nucleotides read TGTGCCAGCAGTTTTCTCGGGTATGGCTACACCTTC. It is translated as CASSFLGYGYTF.

This clonotype was seen a few times. V is TRBV2 and J is TRBJ1-5; D gene uncertain. The CDR3 is made up of 13 amino acids. The V and J ends lost 4 bases and 7 bases respectively, with 11 bases between them. Germline assignment: CDR1 SNHLY and CDR2 FYNNEI. CDR3 in DNA: TGTGCCAGCAGTGTCGAGGGCGGGCAGCCCCAGCATTTT. It yields the protein CASSVEGGQPQHF.

This clonotype was counted a few times. The chain uses TRBV6-5 and TRBJ2-3; no firm D call. The germline V and J ends were trimmed by 0 bases and 6 bases, with 13 bases remaining between them. Germline-derived CDR1 and CDR2 are MNHEY and SVGAGI. CDR3 length: 15 amino acids. This CDR3 is CASSYSSASPDTQYF. CDR3 nucleotides: TGTGCCAGCAGTTACTCGTCGGCTAGTCCCGATACGCAGTATTTT.

The V call is TRBV18, the J call TRBJ2-6; 8 bases are shared with TRBD1. Germline CDR1 reads KGHSH; CDR2 reads LQKENI. J lost 0 bases, V lost 4 bases, and 14 bases had no gene match. This CDR3 spans 20 amino acids. CDR3 in amino acids: CASSRTRPGTGHSGANVLTF. DNA for the CDR3: TGTGCCAGCTCACGAACCCGCCCCGGGACAGGCCACTCTGGGGCCAACGTCCTGACTTTC. The variable domain in full, with the rest retrieved from reference TRBV18 and TRBJ2-6, is NAGVMQNPRHLVRRRGQEARLRCSPMKGHSHVYWYRQLPEEGLKFMVYLQKENIIDESGMPKERFSAEFPKEGPSILRIQQVVRGDSAAYFCASSRTRPGTGHSGANVLTFGAGSRLTVL.

V usage is TRBV19 and J usage is TRBJ2-7; 9 bases are shared with TRBD1. This CDR3 spans 16 amino acids. Germline CDR1 is LNHDA and CDR2 is SQIVND (reference sequence). After removal of 3 bases from V and 0 bases from J, the junction contained 6 bases not matched to a gene. CDR3 nucleotides: TGTGCCAGTAGTATCCGCGGGACAGGGAGCTCCTACGAGCAGTACTTC. Translating it yields CASSIRGTGSSYEQYF.

This chain links TRBV11-1 with TRBJ1-2, with D hard to call. The V and J ends lost 3 bases and 7 bases respectively, with 12 bases between them. Germline V lookup: CDR1 SGHAT, CDR2 FQDESV (reference sequence). The CDR3 totals 13 residues. In DNA, the CDR3 is TGTGCCAGCAGCTTCGGCCGGGCGGGTGGCTACACCTTC. This codes for CASSFGRAGGYTF.